This T cell receptor (beta chain) was documented in a study of type 1 regulatory T cells listed by TCRdb under 2021. Concerning the study at large: An in vitro protocol by which a Tr1-enriched, alloantigen-specific CD4 T cell product named T-allo10 was generated was characterized in the study. T-allo10 was being tested clinically in patients with hematological malignancies who were undergoing allogeneic hematopoietic stem cell transplantation.

Overall study outcomes, separate from this receptor: Compared with non-Tr1 cells, Tr1 cells had a narrower TCR repertoire, and the study took this difference to reflect clonal expansion driven by alloantigen.

Sequenced on an Illumina MiSeq. TCRdb redid the processing of the public reads, applying fastp at Q25 and MiXCR, and retained in-frame beta chains. Identical CDR3 protein sequences are pooled into one entry, listed with their most common genes and DNA. A total of roughly 65,000 distinct CDR3 sequences appear in this sample, roughly 49% of them only once. Together, the top ten hold more than 2% of the sample. Taken from cysteine to phenylalanine, the CDR3 has 13 residues. The retained sequence is limited to the CDR3, 39 bases, with the frame set at the first base. V is reduced by 8 bases and J by 0 bases, leaving a spacing of 9 bases between them. Points on this clonotype: This clone's antigen is unknown. No much larger clonotype is one base removed from it; base qualities were not supplied.

Rearrangement joined TRBV12-3 or TRBV12-4 to TRBJ2-3, with the D segment identity uncertain. Sequenced sample: cultured non-Tr1 T cells, either the whole culture or a sorted T cell fraction (not recorded which). The cell subset or site label, read with the paper, signifies: non-Tr1 population from the T-allo10 product. This clonotype originated in a human donor in good health. The CDR3 sequence is CASGLGSTDTQYF. The bases read TGTGCCAGCGGCCTTGGGAGCACAGATACGCAGTATTTT.